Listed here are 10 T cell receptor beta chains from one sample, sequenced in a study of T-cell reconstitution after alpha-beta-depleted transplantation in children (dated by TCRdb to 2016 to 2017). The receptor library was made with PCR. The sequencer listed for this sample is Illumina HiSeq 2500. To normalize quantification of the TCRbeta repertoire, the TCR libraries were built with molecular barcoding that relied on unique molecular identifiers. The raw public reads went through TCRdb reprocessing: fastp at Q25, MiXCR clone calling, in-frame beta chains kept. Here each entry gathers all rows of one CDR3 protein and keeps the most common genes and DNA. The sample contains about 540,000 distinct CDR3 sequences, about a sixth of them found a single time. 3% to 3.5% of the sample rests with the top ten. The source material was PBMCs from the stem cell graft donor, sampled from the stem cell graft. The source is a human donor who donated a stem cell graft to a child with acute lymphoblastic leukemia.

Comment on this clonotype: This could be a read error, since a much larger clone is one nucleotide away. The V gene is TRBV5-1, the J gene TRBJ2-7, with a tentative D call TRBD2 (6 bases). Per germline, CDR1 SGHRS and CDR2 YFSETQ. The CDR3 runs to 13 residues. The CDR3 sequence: CPSSLEGRYEQYF. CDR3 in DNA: TGCCCCAGCAGCTTGGAGGGGCGTTACGAGCAGTACTTC.

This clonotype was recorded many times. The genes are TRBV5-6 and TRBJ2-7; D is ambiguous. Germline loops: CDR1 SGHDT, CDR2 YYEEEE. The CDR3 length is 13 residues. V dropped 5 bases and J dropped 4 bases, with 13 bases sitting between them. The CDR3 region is CASSPPLSYEQYF. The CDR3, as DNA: TGTGCCAGCAGTCCTCCCCTTTCGTACGAGCAGTACTTC.

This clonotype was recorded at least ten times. The CDR3 loop is CASSSNTGGGDTQYF. CDR3 coding DNA: TGTGCCAGCAGCTCGAATACAGGGGGTGGCGATACGCAGTATTTT. The chain combines TRBV13 with TRBJ2-3; TRBD1 matches at 8 bases. Per the germline V gene, CDR1 is PRHDT and CDR2 is FYEKMQ (reference sequence). This CDR3 contains 15 residues. J lost 6 bases, V lost 4 bases, and 9 bases had no gene match.

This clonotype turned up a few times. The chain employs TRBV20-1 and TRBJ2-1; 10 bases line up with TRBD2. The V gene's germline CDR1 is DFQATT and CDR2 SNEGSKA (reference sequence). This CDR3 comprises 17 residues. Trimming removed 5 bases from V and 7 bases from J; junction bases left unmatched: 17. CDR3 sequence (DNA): TGCAGTGCTCCCGGGGGACTCCTAGCGGGAGTCGGGAATGAGCAGTTCTTC. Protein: CSAPGGLLAGVGNEQFF.

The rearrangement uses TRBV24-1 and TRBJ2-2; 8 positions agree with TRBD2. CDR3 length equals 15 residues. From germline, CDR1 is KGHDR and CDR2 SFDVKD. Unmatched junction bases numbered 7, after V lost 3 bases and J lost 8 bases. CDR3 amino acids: CATSDTSGPQGELFF. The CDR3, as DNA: TGTGCCACCAGTGATACTAGCGGCCCCCAGGGGGAGCTGTTTTTT.

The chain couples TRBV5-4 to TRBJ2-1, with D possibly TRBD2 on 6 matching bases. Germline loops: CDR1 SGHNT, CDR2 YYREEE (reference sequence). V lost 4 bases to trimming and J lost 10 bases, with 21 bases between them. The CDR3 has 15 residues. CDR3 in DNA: TGTGCCAGCAGCCACAGGCGGGGCGGCCCCCAAGAGCAGTTCTTC. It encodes CASSHRRGGPQEQFF.

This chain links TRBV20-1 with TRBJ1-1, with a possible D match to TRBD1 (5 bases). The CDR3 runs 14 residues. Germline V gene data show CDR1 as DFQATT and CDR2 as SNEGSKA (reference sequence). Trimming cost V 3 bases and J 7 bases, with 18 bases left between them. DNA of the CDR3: TGCAGTGCTAGGACCCAGGGAGGAACAGGTGAAGCTTTCTTT. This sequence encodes CSARTQGGTGEAFF.

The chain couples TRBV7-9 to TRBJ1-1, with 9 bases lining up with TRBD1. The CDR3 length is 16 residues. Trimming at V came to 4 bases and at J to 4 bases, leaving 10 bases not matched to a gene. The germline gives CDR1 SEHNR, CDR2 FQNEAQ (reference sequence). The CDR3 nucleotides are TGTGCCAGCAGCTCAAGGGACAGGGAATGGGGCACTGAAGCTTTCTTT. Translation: CASSSRDREWGTEAFF.

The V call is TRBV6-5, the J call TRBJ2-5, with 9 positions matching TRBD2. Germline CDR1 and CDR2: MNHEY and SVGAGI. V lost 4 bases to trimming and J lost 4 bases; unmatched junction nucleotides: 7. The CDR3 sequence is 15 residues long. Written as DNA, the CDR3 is TGTGCCAGCAGTTTGCTAGCGGGGAGGGCAGAGACCCAGTACTTC. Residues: CASSLLAGRAETQYF.

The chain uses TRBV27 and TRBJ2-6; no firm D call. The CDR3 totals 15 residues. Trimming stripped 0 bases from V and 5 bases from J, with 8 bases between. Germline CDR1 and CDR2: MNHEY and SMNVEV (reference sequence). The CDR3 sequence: CASSLSGEWANVLTF. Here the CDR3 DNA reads TGTGCCAGCAGTTTATCCGGAGAATGGGCCAACGTCCTGACTTTC.